Given below is one T cell receptor (beta chain) in context. Its cognate antigen is unknown. The record originates from a study of T cell repertoires in cytomegalovirus infection. For the study at large: Evidence of both CMV infection and a matching HLA type came from public TCR beta signatures.

TCRdb recomputed calls from the reads with MiXCR, one row per CDR3 protein. This sample carries approximately 500,000 distinct CDR3 sequences, approximately 15% of them seen once, and the ten largest clones take roughly a quarter. Whole-study findings and limits: CMV-specific TCR beta clonotypes restricted by HLA-C were the ones dominating the ex vivo response.

After removal of 5 bases from V and 7 bases from J, the junction contained 5 bases not matched to a gene. The CDR3 runs to 12 residues. Per the germline V gene, CDR1 is PRHDT and CDR2 is FYEKMQ (reference sequence). The rearrangement links TRBV13 to TRBJ2-7; 7 nucleotides align to TRBD1. Input material: CD8+ T cells from PBMCs. The TCR originated in a human donor in good health (CMV status not recorded). Some clones in this sample may be carry-over from other donors' samples. CDR3 in amino acids: CASSINRGEQYF. The CDR3 DNA reads TGTGCCAGCAGCATCAACAGGGGTGAGCAGTACTTC.